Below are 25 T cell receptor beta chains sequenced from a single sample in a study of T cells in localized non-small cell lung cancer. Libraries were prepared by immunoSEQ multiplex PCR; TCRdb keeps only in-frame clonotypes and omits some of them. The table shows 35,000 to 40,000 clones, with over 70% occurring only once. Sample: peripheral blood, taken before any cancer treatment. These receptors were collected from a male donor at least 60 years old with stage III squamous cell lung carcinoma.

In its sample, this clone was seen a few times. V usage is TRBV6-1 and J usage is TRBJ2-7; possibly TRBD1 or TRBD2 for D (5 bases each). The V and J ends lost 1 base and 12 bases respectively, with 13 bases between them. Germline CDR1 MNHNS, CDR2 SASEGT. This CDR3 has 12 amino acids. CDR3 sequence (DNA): TGTGCCAGCAGTGAAGTCACCGGGACGGGGTACTTC. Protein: CASSEVTGTGYF.

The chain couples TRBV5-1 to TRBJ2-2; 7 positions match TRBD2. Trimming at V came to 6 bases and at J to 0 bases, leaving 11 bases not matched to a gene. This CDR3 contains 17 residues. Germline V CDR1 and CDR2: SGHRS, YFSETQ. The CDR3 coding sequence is TGCGCCAGCAACCCCACCCCGACTAGCTCGAACACCGGGGAGCTGTTTTTT. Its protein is CASNPTPTSSNTGELFF.

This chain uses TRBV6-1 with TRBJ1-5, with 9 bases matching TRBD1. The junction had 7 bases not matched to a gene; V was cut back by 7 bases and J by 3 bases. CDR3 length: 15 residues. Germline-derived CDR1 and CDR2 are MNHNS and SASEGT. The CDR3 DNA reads TGTGCCAGCACCTCCTACAGGGGGCCCAATCAGCCCCAGCATTTT. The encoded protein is CASTSYRGPNQPQHF.

The CDR3 reads CASSLRQLGSGEQYF. The CDR3 DNA reads as TGTGCCAGCAGCCTAAGGCAGCTGGGATCGGGTGAGCAGTACTTC. This sequence joins TRBV6-5 and TRBJ2-7; D is unclear. CDR1 MNHEY and CDR2 SVGAGI come from the germline V gene. The CDR3 has 15 residues. The germline V and J ends were trimmed by 6 bases and 7 bases, with 22 bases remaining between them.

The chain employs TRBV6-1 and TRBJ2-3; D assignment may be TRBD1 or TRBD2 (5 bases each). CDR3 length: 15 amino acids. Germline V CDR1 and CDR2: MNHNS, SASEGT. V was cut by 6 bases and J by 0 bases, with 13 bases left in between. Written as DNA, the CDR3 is TGTGCCAGCAGCGGGACGGCTCCGAGCACAGATACGCAGTATTTT. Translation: CASSGTAPSTDTQYF.

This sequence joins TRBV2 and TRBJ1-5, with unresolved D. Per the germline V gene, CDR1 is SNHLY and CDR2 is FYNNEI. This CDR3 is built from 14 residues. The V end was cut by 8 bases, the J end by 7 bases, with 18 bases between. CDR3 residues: CASQVGSRVQPQHF. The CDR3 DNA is TGTGCCAGCCAGGTGGGGTCTAGAGTGCAGCCCCAGCATTTT.

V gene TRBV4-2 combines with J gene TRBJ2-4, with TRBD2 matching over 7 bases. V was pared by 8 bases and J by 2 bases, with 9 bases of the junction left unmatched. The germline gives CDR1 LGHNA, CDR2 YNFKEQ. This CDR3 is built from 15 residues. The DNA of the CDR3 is TGTGCCAGCGGATCGGGGGAGGGCCCCAAAAACATTCAGTACTTC. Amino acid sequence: CASGSGEGPKNIQYF.

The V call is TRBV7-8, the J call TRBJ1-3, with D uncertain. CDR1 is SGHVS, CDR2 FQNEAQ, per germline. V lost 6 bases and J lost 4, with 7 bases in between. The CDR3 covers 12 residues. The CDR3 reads CASRGVGNTIYF. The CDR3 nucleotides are TGTGCCAGCAGGGGCGTGGGAAACACCATATATTTT.

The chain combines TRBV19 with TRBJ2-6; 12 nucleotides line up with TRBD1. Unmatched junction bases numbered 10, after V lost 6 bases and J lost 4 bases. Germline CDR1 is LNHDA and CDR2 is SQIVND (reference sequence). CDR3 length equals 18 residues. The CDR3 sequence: CASSPKGQGAIGANVLTF. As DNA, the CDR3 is TGTGCCAGTAGCCCGAAGGGACAGGGGGCGATCGGGGCCAACGTCCTGACTTTC.

In nucleotides, the CDR3 is TGTGCCAGCAGCCCCCTACTAGGGGACTACAATGAGCAGTTCTTC. Translated, it gives CASSPLLGDYNEQFF. The chain is built from TRBV5-4 and TRBJ2-1; either TRBD1 or TRBD2 may fit D (5 bases each). This CDR3 is built from 15 residues. Germline lookup yields CDR1 SGHNT and CDR2 YYREEE (reference sequence). Trimming removed 4 bases at V and 3 bases at J, with 14 bases between. Together with reference TRBV5-4 and TRBJ2-1, the CDR3 gives the full variable domain: ETGVTQSPTHLIKTRGQQVTLRCSSQSGHNTVSWYQQALGQGPQFIFQYYREEENGRGNFPPRFSGLQFPNYSSELNVNALELDDSALYLCASSPLLGDYNEQFFGPGTRLTVL.

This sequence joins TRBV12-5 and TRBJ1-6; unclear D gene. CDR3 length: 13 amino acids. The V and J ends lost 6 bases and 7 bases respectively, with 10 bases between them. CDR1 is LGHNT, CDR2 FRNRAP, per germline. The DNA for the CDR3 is TGTGCTAGTGGGCCGGACGGGAATTCACCCCTCCACTTT. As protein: CASGPDGNSPLHF.

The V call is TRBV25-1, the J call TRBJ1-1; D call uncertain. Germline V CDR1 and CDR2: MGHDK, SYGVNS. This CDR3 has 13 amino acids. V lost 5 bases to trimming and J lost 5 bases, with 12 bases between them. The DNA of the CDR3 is TGTGCCAGCAGTACCCACCCGGGTACTGAAGCTTTCTTT. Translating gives CASSTHPGTEAFF.

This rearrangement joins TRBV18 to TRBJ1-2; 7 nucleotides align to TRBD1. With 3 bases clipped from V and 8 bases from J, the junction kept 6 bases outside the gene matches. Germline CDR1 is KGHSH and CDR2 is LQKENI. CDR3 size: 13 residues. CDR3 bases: TGTGCCAGCTCACCGGGACAGCCGGGAGGCTACACCTTC. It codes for CASSPGQPGGYTF. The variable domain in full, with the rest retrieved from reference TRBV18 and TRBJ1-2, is NAGVMQNPRHLVRRRGQEARLRCSPMKGHSHVYWYRQLPEEGLKFMVYLQKENIIDESGMPKERFSAEFPKEGPSILRIQQVVRGDSAAYFCASSPGQPGGYTFGSGTRLTVV.

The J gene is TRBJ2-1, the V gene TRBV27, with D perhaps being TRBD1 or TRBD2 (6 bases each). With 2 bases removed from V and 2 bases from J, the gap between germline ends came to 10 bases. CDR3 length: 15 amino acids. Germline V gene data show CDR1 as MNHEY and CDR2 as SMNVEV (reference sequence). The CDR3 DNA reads TGTGCCAGCAGTTTAAGGGGGGTCCCCTACAATGAGCAGTTCTTC. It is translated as CASSLRGVPYNEQFF.

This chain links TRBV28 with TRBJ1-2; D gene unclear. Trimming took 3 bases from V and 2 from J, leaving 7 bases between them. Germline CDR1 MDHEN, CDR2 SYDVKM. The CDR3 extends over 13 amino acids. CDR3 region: CASSLGRNYGYTF. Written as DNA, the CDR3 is TGTGCCAGCAGTTTGGGCAGAAACTATGGCTACACCTTC.

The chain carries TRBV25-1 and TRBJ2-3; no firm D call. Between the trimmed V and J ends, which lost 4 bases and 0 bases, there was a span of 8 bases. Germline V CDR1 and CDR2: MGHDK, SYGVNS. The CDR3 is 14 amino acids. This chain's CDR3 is CASSVTESTDTQYF. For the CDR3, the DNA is TGTGCCAGCAGTGTAACAGAGAGCACAGATACGCAGTATTTT.

The CDR3 nucleotides are TGTGCCAGCAGCCGACGGACAGGGCTGAATGAAAAACTGTTTTTT. As protein: CASSRRTGLNEKLFF. The rearrangement uses TRBV7-2 and TRBJ1-4, with 8 positions matching TRBD1. This CDR3 region has 15 residues. Germline values: CDR1 SGHTA, CDR2 FQGNSA. J gave up 5 bases and V 5 bases, and 7 bases lay outside the gene matches.

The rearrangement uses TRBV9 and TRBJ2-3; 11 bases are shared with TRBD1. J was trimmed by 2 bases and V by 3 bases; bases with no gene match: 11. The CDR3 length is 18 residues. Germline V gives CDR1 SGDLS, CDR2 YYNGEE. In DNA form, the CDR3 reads TGTGCCAGCAGCGGTTCCTTTGGACAGGGGGCTATCACAGATACGCAGTATTTT. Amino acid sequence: CASSGSFGQGAITDTQYF.

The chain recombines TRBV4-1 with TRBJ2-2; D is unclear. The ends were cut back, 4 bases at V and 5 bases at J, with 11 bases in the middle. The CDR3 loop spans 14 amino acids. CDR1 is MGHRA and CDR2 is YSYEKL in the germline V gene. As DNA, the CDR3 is TGCGCCAGCAGCCCCCCCCTGATAACCGGGGAGCTGTTTTTT. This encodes CASSPPLITGELFF.

CDR3 in amino acids: CASRQGREYEQYF. In nucleotides, the CDR3 is TGCGCCAGCCGACAGGGGCGGGAATACGAGCAGTACTTC. V is TRBV10-2 and J is TRBJ2-7, with 8 bases identical to TRBD1. CDR1 is WSHSY, CDR2 SAAADI, per germline. With 8 bases clipped from V and 4 bases from J, the junction kept 7 bases outside the gene matches. CDR3 length equals 13 residues.

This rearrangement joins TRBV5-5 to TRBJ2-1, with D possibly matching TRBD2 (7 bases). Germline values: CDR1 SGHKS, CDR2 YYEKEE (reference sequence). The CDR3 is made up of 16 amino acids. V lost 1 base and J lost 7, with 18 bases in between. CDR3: CASSLPSGGLVNEQFF. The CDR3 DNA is TGTGCCAGCAGCTTGCCGTCGGGGGGCCTCGTGAATGAGCAGTTCTTC. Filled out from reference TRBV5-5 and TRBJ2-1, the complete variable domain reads DAGVTQSPTHLIKTRGQQVTLRCSPISGHKSVSWYQQVLGQGPQFIFQYYEKEERGRGNFPDRFSARQFPNYSSELNVNALLLGDSALYLCASSLPSGGLVNEQFFGPGTRLTVL.

In DNA, the CDR3 is TGTGCCAGCAGCCCGGGGGACAGGGTATTCACTGAAGCTTTCTTT. It is translated as CASSPGDRVFTEAFF. The V gene is TRBV11-2, the J gene TRBJ1-1; 9 bases are shared with TRBD1. CDR3 length: 15 amino acids. V was clipped by 5 bases and J by 4 bases; unmatched bases: 8. CDR1 SGHAT and CDR2 FQNNGV come from the germline V gene.

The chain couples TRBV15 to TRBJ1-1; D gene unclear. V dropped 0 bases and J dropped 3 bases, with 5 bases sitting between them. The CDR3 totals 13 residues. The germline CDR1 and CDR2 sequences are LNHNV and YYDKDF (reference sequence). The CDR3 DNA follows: TGTGCCACCAGCAGAGAGTGGGACACTGAAGCTTTCTTT. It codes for CATSREWDTEAFF. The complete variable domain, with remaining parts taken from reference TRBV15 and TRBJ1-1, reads DAMVIQNPRYQVTQFGKPVTLSCSQTLNHNVMYWYQQKSSQAPKLLFHYYDKDFNNEADTPDNFQSRRPNTSFCFLDIRSPGLGDTAMYLCATSREWDTEAFFGQGTRLTVV.

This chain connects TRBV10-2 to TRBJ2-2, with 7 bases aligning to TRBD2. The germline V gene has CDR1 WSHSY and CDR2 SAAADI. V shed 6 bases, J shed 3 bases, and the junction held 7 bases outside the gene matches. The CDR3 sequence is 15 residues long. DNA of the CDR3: TGCGCCAGCAGGGCTCGGGGGAGGGACACCGGGGAGCTGTTTTTT. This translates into CASRARGRDTGELFF.

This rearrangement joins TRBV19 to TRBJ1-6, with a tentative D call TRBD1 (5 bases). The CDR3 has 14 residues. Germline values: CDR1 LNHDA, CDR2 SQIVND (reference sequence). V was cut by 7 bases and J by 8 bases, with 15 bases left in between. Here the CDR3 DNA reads TGTGCCAGTAAGAATGGGGGTCCTGATTCACCCCTCCACTTT. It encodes CASKNGGPDSPLHF.